These 14 T cell receptor beta chains were all obtained from the same sample, sequenced in a study of T cell clonality in common variable immunodeficiency. Profiled with immunoSEQ multiplex PCR; TCRdb holds only in-frame clones, not every one. The sample presents 40,000 to 45,000 clones, none singletons. The source material was peripheral blood mononuclear cells. These receptors were taken from a person aged 18 to 75 in good health.

Ten or more counts support this clone. The read falls 3 residues short of the CDR3 end, and the missing part is taken from the germline J gene. This chain joins TRBV7-2 and TRBJ2-5; 8 bases agree with TRBD2. V lost 6 bases to trimming and J lost 4 bases; unmatched junction nucleotides: 7. Germline CDR1 and CDR2: SGHTA and FQGNSA. CDR3 size: 14 residues. The CDR3 reads CASSPGGGVETQYF. Incomplete CDR3 DNA: TGTGCCAGCAGTCCGGGAGGGGGAGTAGAGACC.

The table lists this clone with many counts. The CDR3 goes on 3 residues after the read ends, and that part is filled in from the germline J gene. This sequence joins TRBV5-8 and TRBJ2-1, with D tentatively TRBD1 (6 bases). CDR1 is SGHTS and CDR2 is YDEGEE in the germline V gene. The CDR3 is 14 residues long. V lost 4 bases to trimming and J lost 6 bases, with 14 bases between them. CDR3 DNA, as far as it was read: TGTGCCAGCAGCGGAAACAGGGTCCGCAATGAG. It translates to CASSGNRVRNE. The whole CDR3 protein reads CASSGNRVRNEQFF.

At least ten counts were recorded for this clone. The read terminates 3 residues before the CDR3 end, so the remaining end is supplied by the germline J gene. This rearrangement joins TRBV6-1 to TRBJ1-2; D uncertain. This CDR3 has 13 residues. Germline V CDR1 and CDR2: MNHNS, SASEGT. CDR3 region: CASSEEGPRGYTF. The covered CDR3 bases are TGTGCCAGCAGTGAAGAGGGCCCTCGGGGC.

This clone was seen many times. With the read ending 3 residues before the CDR3 end, the germline J gene is used to fill in that end. This chain connects TRBV7-6 to TRBJ2-7; D might be TRBD2 (6 bases). The CDR3 has 15 amino acids. V was shortened by 1 base and J by 6 bases, with 16 bases between the two germline ends. The germline gives CDR1 SGHVS, CDR2 FNYEAQ. The CDR3 region is CASSLEASAIGEQYF. The covered CDR3 bases are TGTGCCAGCAGCTTAGAGGCTAGCGCGATCGGCGAG. The whole variable domain, filled in from reference TRBV7-6 and TRBJ2-7, reads GAGVSQSPRYKVTKRGQDVALRCDPISGHVSLYWYRQALGQGPEFLTYFNYEAQQDKSGLPNDRFSAERPEGSISTLTIQRTEQRDSAMYRCASSLEASAIGEQYFGPGTRLTVT.

In the case of this clone: The read stops 3 residues short of the end of the CDR3; the missing end is completed from the germline J gene. The J gene is TRBJ1-2, the V gene TRBV6-2 or TRBV6-3; D is unresolved. The CDR3 is 13 residues long. Per germline, CDR1 MNHEY and CDR2 SVGEGT. This CDR3 reads CASRATVTYDYTF. The CDR3 DNA, read in part, is TGTGCCAGCAGAGCAACAGTTACCTACGAC.

In its sample, this clone was seen a few times. The read stops 3 residues short of the end of the CDR3; the missing end is completed from the germline J gene. This chain links TRBV19 with TRBJ2-1; D might be TRBD2 (5 bases). Trimming removed 4 bases at V and 0 bases at J, with 16 bases between. CDR3 length equals 17 residues. In germline, CDR1 is LNHDA, CDR2 SQIVND (reference sequence). CDR3 DNA (partial): TGTGCCAGTAGTAACCCACTAGTTTCCCCCTCCTACAATGAG. It yields the protein CASSNPLVSPSYNE. From start to end, the CDR3 is CASSNPLVSPSYNEQFF. Looking up the rest from reference TRBV19 and TRBJ2-1 gives the full variable domain: DGGITQSPKYLFRKEGQNVTLSCEQNLNHDAMYWYRQDPGQGLRLIYYSQIVNDFQKGDIAEGYSVSREKKESFPLTVTSAQKNPTAFYLCASSNPLVSPSYNEQFFGPGTRLTVL.

Comments on this clone: The read ends 3 residues before the CDR3 terminus; that terminus is restored from the germline J gene. V gene TRBV6-1 combines with J gene TRBJ1-3; D remains ambiguous. Trimming removed 4 bases from V and 7 bases from J, with 11 bases in between. The CDR3 is made up of 13 amino acids. Germline CDR1 reads MNHNS; CDR2 reads SASEGT. CDR3 in amino acids: CASSGSFGNTIYF. The CDR3 DNA, read in part, is TGTGCCAGCAGTGGGTCTTTCGGGAACACC.

This clone was counted ten times or more. The read ends 3 residues before the CDR3 terminus; that terminus is restored from the germline J gene. This chain uses TRBV7-9 with TRBJ2-1; 7 bases fit TRBD1. CDR1 is SEHNR and CDR2 is FQNEAQ in the germline V gene (reference sequence). This CDR3 comprises 15 residues. Unmatched junction bases numbered 6, after V lost 4 bases and J lost 3 bases. The CDR3: CASSYTGELYNEQFF. The part of the CDR3 DNA that was read is TGTGCCAGCAGCTACACAGGGGAGCTCTACAATGAG.

This clone was seen at least ten times. The read ends 3 residues early relative to the CDR3; the germline J gene fills the gap. The chain has TRBV18 and TRBJ2-6, with D maybe TRBD2 (5 bases). CDR1 is KGHSH, CDR2 LQKENI, per germline. V was pared by 0 bases and J by 3 bases, with 12 bases between. This CDR3 has 17 amino acids. The CDR3 DNA, read in part, is TGTGCCAGCTCACCACCGGGGTTCGGGGTTGGGGCCAACGTC. It is translated as CASSPPGFGVGANV. The whole CDR3 protein reads CASSPPGFGVGANVLTF.

The table lists this clone with a few counts. Read data end 3 residues before the CDR3 end; the end is taken from the germline J gene. The chain uses TRBV18 and TRBJ2-1; 10 nucleotides line up with TRBD2. The CDR3 is 15 amino acids. Per the germline V gene, CDR1 is KGHSH and CDR2 is LQKENI. The V segment lost 5 bases and the J segment 2 bases; nucleotides outside the gene matches: 3. The CDR3 sequence is CASSSSGSAYNEQFF. The covered CDR3 bases are TGTGCCAGCTCATCTAGCGGGAGTGCCTACAATGAG.

This clone was found many times. Read data end 3 residues before the CDR3 end; the end is taken from the germline J gene. The rearrangement links TRBV12-3 or TRBV12-4 to TRBJ2-2; TRBD1 is a possible D gene (6 bases). The V end was cut by 2 bases, the J end by 4 bases, with 11 bases between. There are 15 residues in the CDR3. CDR3 sequence: CASSLWDMSTGELFF. The CDR3 bases that were read are TGTGCCAGCAGTTTATGGGACATGTCCACCGGGGAG.

This clone was counted at least ten times. The sequence runs out 3 residues before the end of the CDR3; the remainder is reconstructed from the germline J gene. The chain has TRBV20-1 and TRBJ2-2; possible D gene TRBD2, 6 bases. Germline-derived CDR1 and CDR2 are DFQATT and SNEGSKA (reference sequence). The length of the CDR3 is 15 residues. Trimming took 4 bases from V and 1 from J, leaving 13 bases between them. The chain's CDR3 is CSATAGLMNTGELFF. The DNA read from the CDR3 is TGCAGTGCTACCGCGGGACTGATGAACACCGGGGAG.

The sample holds many counts of this clone. The read stops 3 residues short of the end of the CDR3; the missing end is completed from the germline J gene. This chain connects TRBV6-1 to TRBJ2-3; D unclear. Deletions cut 3 bases from V and 5 bases from J, with 9 bases between. The CDR3 totals 13 residues. Germline loops: CDR1 MNHNS, CDR2 SASEGT. The CDR3 loop reads CASSEPYRDTQYF. The sequenced part of the CDR3 DNA is TGTGCCAGCAGTGAGCCTTATAGAGATACG.

This clone was seen many times. Read coverage stops 3 residues before the CDR3 terminus; the germline J gene supplies the remainder. V usage is TRBV10-3 and J usage is TRBJ2-3, with 13 positions matching TRBD2. The CDR3 contains 17 residues. CDR1 is ENHRY and CDR2 is SYGVKD in the germline V gene. J was trimmed by 3 bases and V by 2 bases; bases with no gene match: 5. Partial CDR3 DNA: TGTGCCATCAGTGAGAGGACTAGCGGGAGTAAGACAGATACG. Residues: CAISERTSGSKTDT. The CDR3, in full, reads CAISERTSGSKTDTQYF.